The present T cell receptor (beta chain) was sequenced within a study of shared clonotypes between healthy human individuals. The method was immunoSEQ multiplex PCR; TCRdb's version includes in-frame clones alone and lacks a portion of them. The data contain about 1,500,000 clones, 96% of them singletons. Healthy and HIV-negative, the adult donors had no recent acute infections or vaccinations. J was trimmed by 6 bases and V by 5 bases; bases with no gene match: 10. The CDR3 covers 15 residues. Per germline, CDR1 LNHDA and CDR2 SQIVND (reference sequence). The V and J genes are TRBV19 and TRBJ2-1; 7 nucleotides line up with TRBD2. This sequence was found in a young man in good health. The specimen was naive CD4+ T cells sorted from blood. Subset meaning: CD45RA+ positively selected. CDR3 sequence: CASSSPLTSLNEQFF. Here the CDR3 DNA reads TGTGCCAGTAGTTCGCCTTTGACTAGCCTCAATGAGCAGTTCTTC.